These T cell receptor beta chains were read from a single sample in a study of blood T cell repertoires in COVID-19. Sequencing was performed with immunoSEQ multiplex PCR; in TCRdb, only in-frame clones are kept and a portion is missing. The sample lists 150,000 to 200,000 clones, roughly 80% seen once, with about 5.5% in the top ten. The sample was peripheral blood. The receptor set was obtained from a woman in her thirties with acute or convalescent COVID-19. Both conserved end residues are part of each CDR3. Fields, in order: clone size, D gene, V gene, J gene, CDR3 protein, CDR3 DNA. D genes are given only for firm matches. Clone size is not always given. Where it is, it says once, few, many or a class for expanded clones.

few	.	TRBV6-6	TRBJ2-7	CASRRDSLYEQYF	TGTGCCAGCAGACGGGATTCTTTATACGAGCAGTACTTC
once	.	TRBV3-1/TRBV3-2	TRBJ2-2	CASSQGSRWTGELFF	TGTGCCAGCAGCCAGGGGAGTAGGTGGACCGGGGAGCTGTTTTTT
.	TRBD1	TRBV29-1	TRBJ1-2	CSVPGQGVHGYTF	TGCAGCGTTCCGGGACAGGGCGTTCATGGCTACACCTTC
.	.	TRBV29-1	TRBJ2-7	CSVDQGNLNEQYF	TGCAGCGTTGACCAGGGGAATCTGAACGAGCAGTACTTC
.	TRBD2	TRBV10-2	TRBJ2-7	CASSGTSGRESYEQYF	TGCGCCAGCAGTGGGACTAGCGGGAGGGAGTCCTACGAGCAGTACTTC
.	.	TRBV6-5	TRBJ1-1	CASRPLGQNTEAFF	TGTGCCAGCAGGCCTCTCGGACAGAACACTGAAGCTTTCTTT
.	.	TRBV30	TRBJ2-2	CAWSVLVTNTGELFF	TGTGCCTGGAGTGTTTTAGTGACGAACACCGGGGAGCTGTTTTTT
once	TRBD1	TRBV19	TRBJ1-3	CASRDRGSSGNTIYF	TGTGCCAGTAGGGACAGGGGGAGCTCTGGAAACACCATATATTTT
.	.	TRBV28	TRBJ2-7	CASSLRAYEQYF	TGTGCCAGCAGCTTGCGAGCCTACGAGCAGTACTTC
.	TRBD1	TRBV11-2	TRBJ1-1	CASSWDRGYTEAFF	TGTGCCAGCAGCTGGGACAGGGGATATACTGAAGCTTTCTTT
.	.	TRBV4-3	TRBJ2-4	CASSHGRLVRSEDIQYF	TGCGCCAGCAGCCATGGGAGACTAGTGAGAAGTGAGGACATTCAGTACTTC
.	.	TRBV27	TRBJ1-2	CASSFPGSYGYTF	TGTGCCAGCAGTTTCCCCGGTTCCTATGGCTACACCTTC
.	TRBD1	TRBV5-5	TRBJ1-5	CASRRDSSNQPQHF	TGTGCCAGCAGAAGGGACAGCTCCAATCAGCCCCAGCATTTT
few	.	TRBV5-4	TRBJ2-3	CASSPQAGWEGADTQYF	TGTGCCAGCTCACCCCAAGCAGGATGGGAAGGGGCAGATACGCAGTATTTT
.	.	TRBV4-2	TRBJ2-2	CASSRPGGGLITGELFF	TGTGCCAGCAGCCGGCCTGGGGGCGGGCTTATCACCGGGGAGCTGTTTTTT
.	TRBD1	TRBV6-1	TRBJ2-1	CASSERTGDYNEQFF	TGTGCCAGCAGTGAGAGGACAGGGGATTACAATGAGCAGTTCTTC
once	TRBD1	TRBV28	TRBJ2-5	CASSLRTGQETQYF	TGTGCCAGCAGTCTTCGGACAGGCCAAGAGACCCAGTACTTC
.	TRBD1	TRBV2	TRBJ1-2	CASSEEGTAYGYTF	TGTGCCAGCAGTGAAGAAGGGACAGCCTATGGCTACACCTTC
.	.	TRBV30	TRBJ2-5	CAWSVALPGQGGTQYF	TGTGCCTGGAGTGTAGCCCTTCCGGGTCAGGGAGGGACCCAGTACTTC
.	TRBD2	TRBV5-1	TRBJ2-1	CASSLGTRLAGSRGDEQFF	TGCGCCAGCAGCTTGGGAACTCGGCTAGCGGGATCGAGAGGGGATGAGCAGTTCTTC
.	.	TRBV7-9	TRBJ1-3	CASSFMAGVSSNTIYF	TGTGCCAGCAGCTTTATGGCGGGGGTTAGCTCAAACACCATATATTTT
.	.	TRBV2	TRBJ2-3	CASSRSGQGKEDTQYF	TGTGCCAGCAGTAGGAGTGGCCAGGGGAAGGAAGATACGCAGTATTTT
.	.	TRBV5-4	TRBJ2-6	CASSLFGLPGANVLTF	TGTGCCAGCAGCTTGTTTGGACTCCCGGGGGCCAACGTCCTGACTTTC
.	.	TRBV13	TRBJ1-1	CASSQYTNTEAFF	TGTGCCAGCAGCCAGTACACGAACACTGAAGCTTTCTTT
.	TRBD2	TRBV7-2	TRBJ2-1	CASSPEAGGFNEQFF	TGTGCCAGCAGCCCTGAAGCGGGGGGATTCAATGAGCAGTTCTTC
.	.	TRBV5-1	TRBJ2-3	CASSPIQGTDTQYF	TGCGCCAGCAGCCCCATACAGGGCACAGATACGCAGTATTTT
.	.	TRBV6-5	TRBJ1-1	CASRTTAGDTEAFF	TGTGCCAGCAGGACGACAGCTGGGGACACTGAAGCTTTCTTT
.	TRBD1	TRBV23-1	TRBJ1-5	CASAYGSGGFNQPQHF	TGCGCCAGCGCCTATGGGTCAGGGGGTTTCAATCAGCCCCAGCATTTT
.	.	TRBV28	TRBJ1-5	CASSPWAPSNQPQHF	TGTGCCAGCAGTCCATGGGCCCCTAGCAATCAGCCCCAGCATTTT
once	TRBD1	TRBV6-5	TRBJ2-1	CASSPRTGVNEQFF	TGTGCCAGCAGTCCCCGGACAGGGGTCAATGAGCAGTTCTTC
once	.	TRBV9	TRBJ2-2	CASSVVEGGELFF	TGTGCCAGCAGCGTAGTTGAGGGAGGGGAGCTGTTTTTT
.	TRBD2	TRBV6-5	TRBJ2-7	CASRGTSGYEQYF	TGTGCCAGCAGGGGGACTAGCGGCTACGAGCAGTACTTC
once	.	TRBV19	TRBJ1-3	CASSIESLSGNTIYF	TGTGCCAGTAGTATAGAAAGCCTCTCTGGAAACACCATATATTTT
.	.	TRBV5-4	TRBJ2-7	CASSLDRPYEQYF	TGTGCCAGCAGCTTAGACAGACCCTACGAGCAGTACTTC
.	TRBD1	TRBV6-1	TRBJ2-2	CASSEPPTGLTGELFF	TGTGCCAGCAGTGAACCGCCGACAGGGCTCACCGGGGAGCTGTTTTTT
.	.	TRBV24-1	TRBJ1-4	CATSDYSNEKLFF	TGTGCCACCAGTGATTACAGTAATGAAAAACTGTTTTTT
once	TRBD2	TRBV20-1	TRBJ2-5	CSAVLGGAQYF	TGCAGTGCCGTACTTGGGGGGGCCCAGTACTTC
few	.	TRBV15	TRBJ1-6	CATSRDYGGSPLHF	TGTGCCACCAGCAGAGATTACGGGGGATCACCCCTCCACTTT
once	TRBD1	TRBV28	TRBJ2-7	CASSLLGTGGSYEQYF	TGTGCCAGCAGTTTACTAGGGACAGGGGGGTCCTACGAGCAGTACTTC
few	.	TRBV28	TRBJ1-4	CASSLQGREKLFF	TGTGCCAGCAGTTTACAGGGGCGGGAAAAACTGTTTTTT
.	.	TRBV7-2	TRBJ2-7	CASSSRRDSYEQYF	TGTGCCAGCAGCTCTCGACGGGACTCCTACGAGCAGTACTTC
.	TRBD2	TRBV19	TRBJ2-5	CASSIGTSGVMETQYF	TGTGCCAGTAGTATAGGGACTAGCGGGGTGATGGAGACCCAGTACTTC
.	TRBD1	TRBV29-1	TRBJ1-2	CSVRRDRSLGYTF	TGCAGCGTTCGCCGGGACAGGAGCCTTGGCTACACCTTC
.	TRBD1	TRBV10-2	TRBJ2-7	CASSLQGDYEQYF	TGCGCCAGCAGTCTACAGGGGGACTACGAGCAGTACTTC
.	TRBD1	TRBV28	TRBJ1-2	CASSSQGARDYGYTF	TGTGCCAGCAGTTCACAGGGGGCGCGGGACTATGGCTACACCTTC
.	.	TRBV7-9	TRBJ1-5	CASSPTNSNQPQHF	TGTGCCAGCAGCCCGACTAATAGCAATCAGCCCCAGCATTTT
.	TRBD1	TRBV9	TRBJ1-5	CASSVAPGGDQPQHF	TGTGCCAGCAGCGTCGCCCCAGGGGGCGATCAGCCCCAGCATTTT
once	.	TRBV6-5	TRBJ2-6	CASDSFSGANVLTF	TGTGCCAGCGACAGCTTCTCTGGGGCCAACGTCCTGACTTTC
.	.	TRBV2	TRBJ1-4	CASSDAAAKNEKLFF	TGTGCCAGCAGTGATGCGGCAGCGAAGAATGAAAAACTGTTTTTT